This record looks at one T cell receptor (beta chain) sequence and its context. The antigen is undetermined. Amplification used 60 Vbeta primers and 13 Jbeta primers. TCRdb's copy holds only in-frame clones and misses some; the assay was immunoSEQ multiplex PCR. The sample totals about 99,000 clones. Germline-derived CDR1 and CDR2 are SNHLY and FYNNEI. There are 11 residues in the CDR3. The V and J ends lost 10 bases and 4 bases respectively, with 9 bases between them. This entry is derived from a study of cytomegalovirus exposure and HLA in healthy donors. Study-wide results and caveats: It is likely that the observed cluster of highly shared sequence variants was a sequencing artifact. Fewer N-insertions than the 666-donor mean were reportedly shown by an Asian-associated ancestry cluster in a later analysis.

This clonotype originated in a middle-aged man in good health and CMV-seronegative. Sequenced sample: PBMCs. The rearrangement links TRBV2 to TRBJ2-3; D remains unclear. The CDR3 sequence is CATLLADTQYF. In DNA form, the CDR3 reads TGTGCCACCCTACTCGCAGATACGCAGTATTTT.